A selection of T cell receptor beta chains follows, all from one sample in a study of identical twins. TCRdb reanalysed the 5' RACE reads using MiXCR and keeps one entry per CDR3 protein. Seen here are about 240,000 distinct CDR3 sequences, approximately 12% observed once, and the top ten hold 4% to 5%. This sample also belongs to another study, concerning yellow fever vaccine responses in identical twins.

The sample comprised memory (CD45RO+) T cells sorted from blood. The source of these receptors is a woman between 18 and 29 years old in good health. Each CDR3 is given with its conserved first and last residue. A D gene is named only where the DNA matches it firmly. The size field is filled for only some rows; it gives once, few, many or a size class.

v_gene: TRBV5-5; abundance: few; d_gene: TRBD1; j_gene: TRBJ2-1; CDR3aa: CASSFWDREYNEQFF; CDR3nt: TGTGCCAGCAGCTTTTGGGACAGGGAATACAATGAGCAGTTCTTC
v_gene: TRBV18; abundance: few; d_gene: TRBD2; j_gene: TRBJ2-7; CDR3aa: CASSPQGLAGSYEQYF; CDR3nt: TGTGCCAGCTCACCCCAGGGGCTAGCGGGTTCCTACGAGCAGTACTTC
v_gene: TRBV2; abundance: many; d_gene: TRBD2; j_gene: TRBJ2-7; CDR3aa: CATGTSHYEQYF; CDR3nt: TGTGCCACCGGGACTAGTCACTACGAGCAGTACTTC
v_gene: TRBV20-1; abundance: -; d_gene: -; j_gene: TRBJ2-7; CDR3aa: CSAIWAGVTYEQYF; CDR3nt: TGCAGTGCTATATGGGCAGGTGTAACCTACGAGCAGTACTTC
v_gene: TRBV2; abundance: few; d_gene: -; j_gene: TRBJ2-1; CDR3aa: CANPLSNEQFF; CDR3nt: TGTGCCAACCCCCTCAGCAATGAGCAGTTCTTC
v_gene: TRBV7-8; abundance: few; d_gene: -; j_gene: TRBJ1-6; CDR3aa: CASSLVLETPLHF; CDR3nt: TGTGCCAGCAGCTTAGTGCTGGAGACACCCCTCCACTTT
v_gene: TRBV20-1; abundance: -; d_gene: TRBD1; j_gene: TRBJ2-7; CDR3aa: CSARGIRTGSYEQYF; CDR3nt: TGCAGTGCTAGAGGAATACGGACAGGCTCCTACGAGCAGTACTTC
v_gene: TRBV5-1; abundance: few; d_gene: TRBD1; j_gene: TRBJ1-4; CDR3aa: CASSPTGGGPEKLFF; CDR3nt: TGCGCCAGCAGCCCGACAGGGGGTGGGCCGGAAAAACTGTTTTTT
v_gene: TRBV25-1; abundance: -; d_gene: -; j_gene: TRBJ2-7; CDR3aa: CASAARDQETGEQYF; CDR3nt: TGTGCCAGCGCCGCCCGGGACCAGGAAACGGGGGAGCAGTACTTC
v_gene: TRBV20-1; abundance: -; d_gene: -; j_gene: TRBJ2-5; CDR3aa: CSANGYPQETQYF; CDR3nt: TGCAGTGCTAATGGCTACCCACAAGAGACCCAGTACTTC
v_gene: TRBV7-9; abundance: few; d_gene: -; j_gene: TRBJ2-3; CDR3aa: CASSPRSTPGTQYF; CDR3nt: TGTGCCAGCAGCCCCCGCAGTACCCCCGGCACGCAGTATTTT
v_gene: TRBV20-1; abundance: many; d_gene: TRBD2; j_gene: TRBJ2-5; CDR3aa: CSAGAGVIQETQYF; CDR3nt: TGCAGTGCTGGAGCGGGGGTGATCCAAGAGACCCAGTACTTC
v_gene: TRBV5-4; abundance: few; d_gene: TRBD2; j_gene: TRBJ2-1; CDR3aa: CASSSMGLAGGNFYNEQFF; CDR3nt: TGTGCCAGCAGCTCAATGGGACTAGCGGGAGGCAATTTCTACAATGAGCAGTTCTTC
v_gene: TRBV20-1; abundance: few; d_gene: -; j_gene: TRBJ2-5; CDR3aa: CSAPREPRAGTQYF; CDR3nt: TGCAGTGCCCCCAGGGAACCCCGGGCTGGGACCCAGTACTTC
v_gene: TRBV12-3/TRBV12-4; abundance: many; d_gene: TRBD1; j_gene: TRBJ1-5; CDR3aa: CASRMTGGGQPQHF; CDR3nt: TGTGCCAGCAGAATGACAGGGGGTGGGCAGCCCCAGCATTTT
v_gene: TRBV10-3; abundance: -; d_gene: -; j_gene: TRBJ2-7; CDR3aa: CAIGSIYEQYF; CDR3nt: TGTGCCATCGGATCGATATACGAGCAGTACTTC
v_gene: TRBV12-3/TRBV12-4; abundance: few; d_gene: -; j_gene: TRBJ2-3; CDR3aa: CASSLETYTDTQYF; CDR3nt: TGTGCCAGCAGTTTAGAAACCTACACAGATACGCAGTATTTT
v_gene: TRBV7-2; abundance: many; d_gene: -; j_gene: TRBJ1-2; CDR3aa: CASSRGTNYGYTF; CDR3nt: TGTGCCAGCAGCCGCGGGACAAACTATGGCTACACCTTC
v_gene: TRBV7-2; abundance: -; d_gene: TRBD1; j_gene: TRBJ2-3; CDR3aa: CASSFDRGPDTQYF; CDR3nt: TGTGCCAGCAGCTTTGACAGGGGCCCAGATACGCAGTATTTT
v_gene: TRBV5-1; abundance: few; d_gene: TRBD2; j_gene: TRBJ2-1; CDR3aa: CASSLEGTSGVHNEQFF; CDR3nt: TGCGCCAGCAGCTTGGAGGGGACTAGCGGGGTTCACAATGAGCAGTTCTTC
v_gene: TRBV12-3/TRBV12-4; abundance: many; d_gene: -; j_gene: TRBJ2-5; CDR3aa: CASSFKRQETQYF; CDR3nt: TGTGCCAGCAGTTTTAAGAGACAAGAGACCCAGTACTTC
v_gene: TRBV24-1; abundance: many; d_gene: TRBD1; j_gene: TRBJ2-1; CDR3aa: CATSDPGQGNNEQFF; CDR3nt: TGTGCCACCAGTGACCCGGGACAGGGCAACAATGAGCAGTTCTTC
v_gene: TRBV7-7; abundance: few; d_gene: -; j_gene: TRBJ2-5; CDR3aa: CASSLLEGQETQYF; CDR3nt: TGTGCTAGCAGTTTATTGGAGGGCCAAGAGACCCAGTACTTC
v_gene: TRBV4-3; abundance: -; d_gene: -; j_gene: TRBJ1-2; CDR3aa: CASSQDWTPSDGYTF; CDR3nt: TGCGCCAGCAGCCAAGATTGGACACCGAGCGATGGCTACACCTTC
v_gene: TRBV5-1; abundance: few; d_gene: TRBD1; j_gene: TRBJ1-1; CDR3aa: CASSGQGARTEAFF; CDR3nt: TGCGCCAGCAGCGGTCAGGGGGCTCGGACTGAAGCTTTCTTT
v_gene: TRBV6-2/TRBV6-3; abundance: -; d_gene: -; j_gene: TRBJ2-3; CDR3aa: CASSYPALEKTQYF; CDR3nt: TGTGCCAGCAGTTACCCCGCTTTAGAGAAGACGCAGTATTTT
v_gene: TRBV6-2/TRBV6-3; abundance: -; d_gene: -; j_gene: TRBJ2-3; CDR3aa: CASSYTGDTQYF; CDR3nt: TGTGCCAGCAGTTACACGGGAGATACGCAGTATTTT
v_gene: TRBV7-9; abundance: few; d_gene: TRBD1; j_gene: TRBJ1-1; CDR3aa: CASSPKTGPEAFF; CDR3nt: TGTGCCAGCAGCCCTAAGACAGGGCCTGAAGCTTTCTTT
v_gene: TRBV12-3/TRBV12-4; abundance: many; d_gene: TRBD1; j_gene: TRBJ2-3; CDR3aa: CASSFLRTGSLDTQYF; CDR3nt: TGTGCCAGCAGTTTCCTAAGGACAGGGTCATTAGATACGCAGTATTTT
v_gene: TRBV20-1; abundance: -; d_gene: TRBD2; j_gene: TRBJ2-7; CDR3aa: CSASGLLAGGPSEQYF; CDR3nt: TGCAGTGCTAGTGGCCTACTAGCGGGAGGGCCTAGTGAGCAGTACTTC
v_gene: TRBV7-2; abundance: few; d_gene: -; j_gene: TRBJ1-2; CDR3aa: CASSPNRALYGYTF; CDR3nt: TGTGCCAGCAGCCCCAACAGGGCCCTATATGGCTACACCTTC
v_gene: TRBV5-1; abundance: many; d_gene: TRBD2; j_gene: TRBJ2-2; CDR3aa: CASSHKTSGNTGELFF; CDR3nt: TGCGCCAGCAGCCACAAGACTAGCGGGAACACCGGGGAGCTGTTTTTT
v_gene: TRBV5-1; abundance: -; d_gene: -; j_gene: TRBJ2-1; CDR3aa: CASSTGAGNNEQFF; CDR3nt: TGCGCCAGTAGTACGGGGGCCGGGAACAATGAGCAGTTCTTC
v_gene: TRBV7-9; abundance: -; d_gene: -; j_gene: TRBJ2-1; CDR3aa: CASSLFGTGRDGEQFF; CDR3nt: TGTGCCAGCAGCTTATTTGGTACAGGGAGAGACGGGGAGCAGTTCTTC
v_gene: TRBV7-2; abundance: few; d_gene: -; j_gene: TRBJ2-7; CDR3aa: CASSLAPGFYEQYF; CDR3nt: TGTGCCAGCAGCTTAGCCCCAGGCTTCTACGAGCAGTACTTC
v_gene: TRBV20-1; abundance: -; d_gene: TRBD2; j_gene: TRBJ2-1; CDR3aa: CSARPTSGSYNEQFF; CDR3nt: TGCAGTGCTAGACCCACTAGCGGGAGCTACAATGAGCAGTTCTTC
v_gene: TRBV20-1; abundance: few; d_gene: -; j_gene: TRBJ1-2; CDR3aa: CSAQIYGYTF; CDR3nt: TGCAGTGCACAAATCTATGGCTACACCTTC
v_gene: TRBV29-1; abundance: few; d_gene: -; j_gene: TRBJ1-1; CDR3aa: CSVISGRTEAFF; CDR3nt: TGCAGCGTTATTTCAGGGCGTACTGAAGCTTTCTTT
v_gene: TRBV9; abundance: -; d_gene: -; j_gene: TRBJ2-1; CDR3aa: CASSVRWGYNEQFF; CDR3nt: TGTGCCAGCAGCGTAAGATGGGGATACAATGAGCAGTTCTTC
v_gene: TRBV3-1; abundance: few; d_gene: -; j_gene: TRBJ1-5; CDR3aa: CASSQGRKNSNQPQHF; CDR3nt: TGTGCCAGCAGCCAGGGCAGAAAAAATAGCAATCAGCCCCAGCATTTT
v_gene: TRBV27; abundance: few; d_gene: -; j_gene: TRBJ2-3; CDR3aa: CASRLIGTDTQYF; CDR3nt: TGTGCCAGCAGGCTAATTGGCACAGATACGCAGTATTTT
v_gene: TRBV29-1; abundance: -; d_gene: TRBD2; j_gene: TRBJ2-3; CDR3aa: CSVEAAGGPNTQYF; CDR3nt: TGCAGCGTTGAGGCAGCGGGAGGGCCTAATACGCAGTATTTT
v_gene: TRBV20-1; abundance: many; d_gene: TRBD2; j_gene: TRBJ2-7; CDR3aa: CSARNSGGSYEQYF; CDR3nt: TGCAGTGCTAGGAATAGCGGGGGCTCCTACGAGCAGTACTTC
v_gene: TRBV15; abundance: -; d_gene: -; j_gene: TRBJ2-3; CDR3aa: CATSRFGTGSTDTQYF; CDR3nt: TGTGCCACCAGCAGATTCGGGACGGGGAGCACAGATACGCAGTATTTT
v_gene: TRBV11-2; abundance: -; d_gene: -; j_gene: TRBJ1-1; CDR3aa: CASSLGGTLNTEAFF; CDR3nt: TGTGCCAGCAGCTTGGGAGGGACCTTGAACACTGAAGCTTTCTTT
v_gene: TRBV15; abundance: -; d_gene: -; j_gene: TRBJ2-4; CDR3aa: CATSRDSGGLAKNIQYF; CDR3nt: TGTGCCACCAGCAGAGATAGTGGGGGGCTGGCCAAAAACATTCAGTACTTC
v_gene: TRBV2; abundance: few; d_gene: -; j_gene: TRBJ1-5; CDR3aa: CASSVGQSNQPQHF; CDR3nt: TGTGCCAGCAGTGTGGGGCAGTCAAATCAGCCCCAGCATTTT